This paragraph reports one T cell receptor (beta chain). The antigen it binds to is not known. No much larger clone is present one base from it, and per-base qualities are unavailable. Library creation used the immunoSEQ multiplex PCR assay. TCRdb holds this immuneACCESS table with in-frame rearrangements only. Some clones are missing; in checked studies, unresolved V genes explain under half, and the rest has no known cause. Within this sample are about 82,000 clones, with approximately 94% of them counted one time only. The top ten clones comprise 0.39% of the sample. V is cut by 5 bases and J by 4 bases, and the space between the germline ends is 16 bases. CDR1 and CDR2 were assigned from the germline V gene as SGHTA and FQGTGA. The CDR3 runs 15 amino acids, cysteine and phenylalanine included. The retained sequence is limited to the CDR3, 45 bases, with the frame set at the first base. This record belongs to a study of technical replicates of blood from several donors (dated by TCRdb to about 2017).

The sequenced sample consisted of T cells isolated from PBMCs. The receptor chain draws on TRBV7-3 and TRBJ2-3; the D gene is perhaps TRBD2, from 5 matching bases. This TCR was recovered from a human donor in good health. The CDR3 sequence is CASSMTTSMADTQYF. The DNA sequence follows: TGTGCCAGCAGCATGACTACCTCGATGGCAGATACGCAGTATTTT. With all but the CDR3 taken from the reference TRBV7-3 and TRBJ2-3 genes, the full variable domain is: GAGVSQTPSNKVTEKGKYVELRCDPISGHTALYWYRQSLGQGPEFLIYFQGTGAADDSGLPNDRFFAVRPEGSVSTLKIQRTERGDSAVYLCASSMTTSMADTQYFGPGTRLTVL.